The 7 T cell receptor beta chains in this list originate from one sample, sequenced in a study of beta chain features in type 1 diabetes. Study-wide points: For Type 1 diabetes patients, all four CD4+ subsets carried TCRB CDR3s that were moderately but significantly shorter.

Their antigens remain unidentified. As every portion of the isolated RNA was reverse transcribed, the sequencing read expressed TCRB transcripts. The assay was immunoSEQ multiplex PCR, and TCRdb's table has in-frame clones only and misses some. This table has 600,000 to 700,000 clones, approximately 13% appearing once. The sequenced sample consisted of naive CD4+ T cells from blood. These TCRs come from a man aged 30 to 39 with type 1 diabetes.

This chain links TRBV6-5 with TRBJ2-7, with D maybe TRBD1 (6 bases). CDR3 size: 12 residues. Germline-derived CDR1 and CDR2 are MNHEY and SVGAGI. Trimming shortened V by 6 bases and J by 7 bases, and 13 bases separated the two germline ends. In DNA, the CDR3 is TGTGCCAGCAGCCGCACAGGACAGGAGCAGTACTTC. This codes for CASSRTGQEQYF.

The chain links TRBV13 to TRBJ1-2; 8 bases align to TRBD1. V lost 4 bases to trimming and J lost 7 bases; unmatched junction nucleotides: 11. CDR1 and CDR2 from the germline V gene are PRHDT and FYEKMQ (reference sequence). The CDR3 sequence is 15 residues long. The CDR3 reads CASSSIRTGSFGYTF. In nucleotides, the CDR3 is TGTGCCAGCAGCTCAATTCGGACAGGGTCATTTGGCTACACCTTC.

The chain joins TRBV29-1 to TRBJ1-2; weak D call: TRBD1 (6 bases). The V end was cut by 7 bases, the J end by 6 bases, with 12 bases between. Germline values: CDR1 SQVTM, CDR2 ANQGSEA. There are 11 residues in the CDR3. CDR3 region: CSAVDSNGYTF. Written as DNA, the CDR3 is TGCAGCGCCGTGGACAGCAATGGCTACACCTTC. Filled out from reference TRBV29-1 and TRBJ1-2, the complete variable domain reads SAVISQKPSRDICQRGTSLTIQCQVDSQVTMMFWYRQQPGQSLTLIATANQGSEATYESGFVIDKFPISRPNLTFSTLTVSNMSPEDSSIYLCSAVDSNGYTFGSGTRLTVV.

The chain employs TRBV4-3 and TRBJ1-2; D is undetermined. Trimming cost V 1 base and J 4 bases, with 16 bases left between them. The CDR3 is made up of 16 amino acids. Germline-derived CDR1 and CDR2 are LGHNA and YSLEER. CDR3 bases: TGCGCCAGCAGCCAAGGGACCGAAGGAGCGCTCTATGGCTACACCTTC. Its protein is CASSQGTEGALYGYTF.

This clone was picked up a small number of times. The rearrangement links TRBV4-3 to TRBJ1-4; D might be TRBD1 (6 bases). Deletions cut 5 bases from V and 0 bases from J, with 7 bases between. The CDR3 totals 14 residues. Germline V lookup: CDR1 LGHNA, CDR2 YSLEER. The CDR3 coding sequence is TGCGCCAGCAGCTACAGGGCAACTAATGAAAAACTGTTTTTT. It translates to CASSYRATNEKLFF.

This clone was observed a handful of times. The chain couples TRBV29-1 to TRBJ2-7, with D maybe TRBD1 (6 bases). Germline loops: CDR1 SQVTM, CDR2 ANQGSEA. Trimming left V 5 bases short and J 1 base short, with 12 bases between. CDR3 length equals 13 residues. The CDR3 DNA reads as TGCAGCGTTTCAGGGGTATCATCCTACGAGCAGTACTTC. This encodes CSVSGVSSYEQYF.

The table lists this clone with a few counts. Additional DNA sequences in this sample encode the identical CDR3. The genes are TRBV7-9 and TRBJ1-5; a possible D gene is TRBD1 (6 bases). The V and J ends lost 5 bases and 3 bases respectively, with 11 bases between them. Germline-derived CDR1 and CDR2 are SEHNR and FQNEAQ (reference sequence). The CDR3 has 14 amino acids. The CDR3 DNA is TGTGCCAGCAGCCCACAGGGCGACAATCAGCCCCAGCATTTT. This encodes CASSPQGDNQPQHF.